A selection of T cell receptor beta chains follows, all from one sample in a study of ipilimumab plus nivolumab after autologous stem cell transplantation. Produced via immunoSEQ multiplex PCR; TCRdb's table is partial and in-frame only. The sample shows 15,000 to 20,000 clones, 75% to 90% of them seen only once. Here the sequenced sample was PBMCs, taken in a trial of ipilimumab plus nivolumab as post-transplant consolidation. Receptor source: a male donor with diffuse large B-cell lymphoma. CDR3s include the opening cysteine and the closing phenylalanine or tryptophan. Fields, in order: D gene, J gene, clone size, V gene, CDR3 DNA, CDR3 protein. D genes are given only for firm matches. Size is stated for part of the rows, as once, few or many counts, or as a class when the clone is expanded.

d_call: -
j_call: TRBJ1-3
clone_size: few
v_call: TRBV2
cdr3_nt: TGTGCCAGCAGTGAAATGATGGCAGGGCCTGGAAACACCATATATTTT
cdr3_aa: CASSEMMAGPGNTIYF

d_call: -
j_call: TRBJ2-1
clone_size: -
v_call: TRBV28
cdr3_nt: TGTGCCAGCAGTTTATTGACCTCCTACAATGAGCAGTTCTTC
cdr3_aa: CASSLLTSYNEQFF

d_call: -
j_call: TRBJ1-2
clone_size: medium-sized
v_call: TRBV6-5
cdr3_nt: TGTGCCAGCAGTTACCTCGGGGTAAACAGGGCTGGCTACACCTTC
cdr3_aa: CASSYLGVNRAGYTF

d_call: -
j_call: TRBJ2-5
clone_size: -
v_call: TRBV10-3
cdr3_nt: TGTGCCATCAATGGACGGCCCCAAGAGACCCAGTACTTC
cdr3_aa: CAINGRPQETQYF

d_call: TRBD2
j_call: TRBJ2-3
clone_size: -
v_call: TRBV11-2
cdr3_nt: TGTGCCAGCAGCTTCCCCACGGGAGGGTCTGTTACTAGCACAGATACGCAGTATTTT
cdr3_aa: CASSFPTGGSVTSTDTQYF

d_call: -
j_call: TRBJ1-2
clone_size: once
v_call: TRBV2
cdr3_nt: TGTGCCAGAACAGGGTTTGAAGGCTACACCTTC
cdr3_aa: CARTGFEGYTF

d_call: -
j_call: TRBJ1-3
clone_size: -
v_call: TRBV19
cdr3_nt: TGTGCCAGTAGTCTACCGGGACCTGGAAACACCATATATTTT
cdr3_aa: CASSLPGPGNTIYF

d_call: -
j_call: TRBJ1-2
clone_size: once
v_call: TRBV30
cdr3_nt: TGTGCCTGGGGTGGAGGCTACACCTTC
cdr3_aa: CAWGGGYTF

d_call: TRBD1
j_call: TRBJ2-5
clone_size: few
v_call: TRBV5-1
cdr3_nt: TGCGCCAGCAGCCCCGGGGACAGGGCCTGGGAGACCCAGTACTTC
cdr3_aa: CASSPGDRAWETQYF

d_call: -
j_call: TRBJ2-7
clone_size: -
v_call: TRBV5-4
cdr3_nt: TGTGCCAGCAGCAAACAGGAGAGCTCCTACGAGCAGTACTTC
cdr3_aa: CASSKQESSYEQYF

d_call: TRBD1
j_call: TRBJ1-1
clone_size: once
v_call: TRBV5-5
cdr3_nt: TGTGCCAGCAGCTTTGACAGGGACACTGAAGCTTTCTTT
cdr3_aa: CASSFDRDTEAFF

d_call: -
j_call: TRBJ2-3
clone_size: once
v_call: TRBV6-5
cdr3_nt: TGTGCCAGCAGTTACTATCTGCGTTGGGGCACAGATACGCAGTATTTT
cdr3_aa: CASSYYLRWGTDTQYF

d_call: TRBD2
j_call: TRBJ2-7
clone_size: -
v_call: TRBV5-1
cdr3_nt: TGCGCCAGCAGCTTGGATCTAGCGGGAGTCCACGAGCAGTACTTC
cdr3_aa: CASSLDLAGVHEQYF

d_call: TRBD1
j_call: TRBJ2-3
clone_size: -
v_call: TRBV7-9
cdr3_nt: TGTGCCAGCAGCCCCGGACAGGGCTCCACAGATACGCAGTATTTT
cdr3_aa: CASSPGQGSTDTQYF

d_call: -
j_call: TRBJ1-1
clone_size: -
v_call: TRBV11-2
cdr3_nt: TGTGCCAGCAGCTTAGAAGGAGGGGCCTCTCGCTACACTGAAGCTTTCTTT
cdr3_aa: CASSLEGGASRYTEAFF

d_call: -
j_call: TRBJ1-2
clone_size: few
v_call: TRBV11-3
cdr3_nt: TGTGCCAGCAGCTCTCAACGGACAGCCAACTATGGCTACACCTTC
cdr3_aa: CASSSQRTANYGYTF

d_call: -
j_call: TRBJ1-2
clone_size: -
v_call: TRBV25-1
cdr3_nt: TGTGCCAGCAGTGAATATAGCGAATACAGCGATAACTATGGCTACACCTTC
cdr3_aa: CASSEYSEYSDNYGYTF

d_call: TRBD2
j_call: TRBJ2-1
clone_size: -
v_call: TRBV7-9
cdr3_nt: TGTGCCAGCAGCAAATCTAGCGGGGCTTACAATGAGCAGTTCTTC
cdr3_aa: CASSKSSGAYNEQFF

d_call: -
j_call: TRBJ1-1
clone_size: -
v_call: TRBV30
cdr3_nt: TGTGCCTGGGCCAGGGTAGGGTTAGAAGCTTTCTTT
cdr3_aa: CAWARVGLEAFF

d_call: -
j_call: TRBJ2-7
clone_size: -
v_call: TRBV15
cdr3_nt: TGTGCCACCAGCAGAGGGGCCGGGCCCGGGAACGAGCAGTACTTC
cdr3_aa: CATSRGAGPGNEQYF

d_call: TRBD2
j_call: TRBJ2-3
clone_size: -
v_call: TRBV5-1
cdr3_nt: TGCGCCAGCAGCCCCCGGACTAGCGGACGCACAGATACGCAGTATTTT
cdr3_aa: CASSPRTSGRTDTQYF

d_call: TRBD2
j_call: TRBJ2-1
clone_size: -
v_call: TRBV30
cdr3_nt: TGTGCCTGGAGGGGGCCGGGGGGGCCTAATGAGCAGTTCTTC
cdr3_aa: CAWRGPGGPNEQFF

d_call: -
j_call: TRBJ2-7
clone_size: -
v_call: TRBV5-5
cdr3_nt: TGTGCCAGCAGCTTGTTTGACGGCGAGCAGTACTTC
cdr3_aa: CASSLFDGEQYF

d_call: -
j_call: TRBJ2-2
clone_size: -
v_call: TRBV7-8
cdr3_nt: TGTGCCAGCAGCATCCGACAGGACACCGGGGAGCTGTTTTTT
cdr3_aa: CASSIRQDTGELFF

d_call: -
j_call: TRBJ1-6
clone_size: -
v_call: TRBV30
cdr3_nt: TGTGCCTGGACGGGGACTAGGGATTCACCCCTCCACTTT
cdr3_aa: CAWTGTRDSPLHF

d_call: TRBD1
j_call: TRBJ1-2
clone_size: -
v_call: TRBV5-6
cdr3_nt: TGTGCCAGCAGCTTCGGGACAGGCCTCTATGGCTACACCTTC
cdr3_aa: CASSFGTGLYGYTF

d_call: -
j_call: TRBJ1-1
clone_size: -
v_call: TRBV20-1
cdr3_nt: TGCAGTGCTAAGGTGGGTGAAGCTTTCTTT
cdr3_aa: CSAKVGEAFF

d_call: TRBD1
j_call: TRBJ2-7
clone_size: -
v_call: TRBV11-2
cdr3_nt: TGTGCCAGCAGCTTCGGACAGGGGTTTTTGTACGAGCAGTACTTC
cdr3_aa: CASSFGQGFLYEQYF

d_call: -
j_call: TRBJ2-6
clone_size: -
v_call: TRBV9
cdr3_nt: TGTGCCAGCAGCGTAGAGGGTTTGGAGGGCTCTGGGGCCAACGTCCTGACTTTC
cdr3_aa: CASSVEGLEGSGANVLTF

d_call: -
j_call: TRBJ1-1
clone_size: few
v_call: TRBV30
cdr3_nt: TGTGCCTGGAGTCGTAGGGAGGTTGCTTTCTTT
cdr3_aa: CAWSRREVAFF

d_call: -
j_call: TRBJ2-5
clone_size: -
v_call: TRBV6-7
cdr3_nt: TGTGCCCCCCCCGGGGGGCCCGTTCTTAAGGAGACCCAGTACTTC
cdr3_aa: CAPPGGPVLKETQYF

d_call: TRBD2
j_call: TRBJ2-4
clone_size: -
v_call: TRBV2
cdr3_nt: TGTGCCAGCAGTTCCGTAGGACTAGCGGGAGGGGTAGAAAACATTCAGTACTTC
cdr3_aa: CASSSVGLAGGVENIQYF

d_call: -
j_call: TRBJ2-3
clone_size: -
v_call: TRBV27
cdr3_nt: TGTGCCAGCAGTTTATCCCCTCAGGGGACAGATACGCAGTATTTT
cdr3_aa: CASSLSPQGTDTQYF

d_call: TRBD1
j_call: TRBJ1-6
clone_size: -
v_call: TRBV5-6
cdr3_nt: TGTGCCAGCAGCTGGGGGGGGACAGATAATTCACCCCTCCACTTT
cdr3_aa: CASSWGGTDNSPLHF

d_call: TRBD1
j_call: TRBJ1-6
clone_size: few
v_call: TRBV6-7
cdr3_nt: TGCCCCGTGGCAGGGGGCCCTTTAGGTTCACCCCTCCACTTT
cdr3_aa: CPVAGGPLGSPLHF

d_call: -
j_call: TRBJ1-4
clone_size: -
v_call: TRBV2
cdr3_nt: TGTGCCAGCAGTGAACAGGGCGGTAATGAAAAACTGTTTTTT
cdr3_aa: CASSEQGGNEKLFF

d_call: TRBD1
j_call: TRBJ2-3
clone_size: once
v_call: TRBV5-8
cdr3_nt: TGTGCCAGCAGCTTGGTATTAGGCGGCAGGGGGCTGGCAGATACGCAGTATTTT
cdr3_aa: CASSLVLGGRGLADTQYF

d_call: -
j_call: TRBJ2-7
clone_size: once
v_call: TRBV4-1
cdr3_nt: TGCGCCAGCAGCCAGCAGGGTTCCTACGAGCAGTACTTC
cdr3_aa: CASSQQGSYEQYF

d_call: -
j_call: TRBJ1-2
clone_size: -
v_call: TRBV14
cdr3_nt: TGTGCCAGCAGCCAAGATCAATGGTATGGCTACACCTTC
cdr3_aa: CASSQDQWYGYTF

d_call: -
j_call: TRBJ1-3
clone_size: -
v_call: TRBV9
cdr3_nt: TGTGCCAGCAGCGCTACGACGGGAGGAAACACCATATATTTT
cdr3_aa: CASSATTGGNTIYF

d_call: -
j_call: TRBJ2-5
clone_size: few
v_call: TRBV2
cdr3_nt: TGTGCCAGCAGTGAAGTTGGGTCCCAGGGAGAGACCCAGTACTTC
cdr3_aa: CASSEVGSQGETQYF

d_call: TRBD2
j_call: TRBJ2-3
clone_size: -
v_call: TRBV7-8
cdr3_nt: TGTGCCAGCACCTTCCTAGCGGGGATAACCACAGATACGCAGTATTTT
cdr3_aa: CASTFLAGITTDTQYF